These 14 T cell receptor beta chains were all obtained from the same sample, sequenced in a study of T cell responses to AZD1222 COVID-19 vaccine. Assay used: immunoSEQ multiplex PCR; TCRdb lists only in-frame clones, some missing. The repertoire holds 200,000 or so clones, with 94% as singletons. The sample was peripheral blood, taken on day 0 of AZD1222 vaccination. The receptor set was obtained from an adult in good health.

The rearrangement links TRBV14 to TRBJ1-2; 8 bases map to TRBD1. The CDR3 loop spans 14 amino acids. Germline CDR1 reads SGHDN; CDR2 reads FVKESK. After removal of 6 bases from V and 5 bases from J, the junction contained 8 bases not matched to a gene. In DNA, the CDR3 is TGTGCCAGCAGTCCGACAGGGGAGAGGTATGGCTACACCTTC. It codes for CASSPTGERYGYTF.

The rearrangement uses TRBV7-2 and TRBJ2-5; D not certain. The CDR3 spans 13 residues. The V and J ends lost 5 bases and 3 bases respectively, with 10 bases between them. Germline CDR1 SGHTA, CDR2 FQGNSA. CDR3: CASSRPKEETQYF. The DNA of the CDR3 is TGTGCCAGCAGCCGCCCCAAAGAAGAGACCCAGTACTTC.

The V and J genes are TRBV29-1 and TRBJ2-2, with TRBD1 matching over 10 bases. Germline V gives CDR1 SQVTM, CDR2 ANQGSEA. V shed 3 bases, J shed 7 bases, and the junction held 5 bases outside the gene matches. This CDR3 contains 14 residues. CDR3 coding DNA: TGCAGCGTTGAGACAGGGGGCCCGGGCGGGGAGCTGTTTTTT. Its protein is CSVETGGPGGELFF.

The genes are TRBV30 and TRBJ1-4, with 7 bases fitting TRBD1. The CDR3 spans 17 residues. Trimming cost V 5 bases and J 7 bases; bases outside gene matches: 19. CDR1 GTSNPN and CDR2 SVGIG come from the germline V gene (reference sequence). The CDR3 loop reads CAWAEKPTYRGGEKLFF. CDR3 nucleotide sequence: TGTGCCTGGGCAGAAAAACCTACTTACAGGGGTGGTGAAAAACTGTTTTTT.

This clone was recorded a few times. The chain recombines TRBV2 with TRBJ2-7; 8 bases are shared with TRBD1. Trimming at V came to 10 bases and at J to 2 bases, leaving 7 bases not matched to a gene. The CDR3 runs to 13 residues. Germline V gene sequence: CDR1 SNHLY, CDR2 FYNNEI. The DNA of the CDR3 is TGTGCCATGACCCGGGACAGGACCTACGAGCAGTACTTC. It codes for CAMTRDRTYEQYF. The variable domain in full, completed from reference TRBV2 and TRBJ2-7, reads EPEVTQTPSHQVTQMGQEVILRCVPISNHLYFYWYRQILGQKVEFLVSFYNNEISEKSEIFDDQFSVERPDGSNFTLKIRSTKLEDSAMYFCAMTRDRTYEQYFGPGTRLTVT.

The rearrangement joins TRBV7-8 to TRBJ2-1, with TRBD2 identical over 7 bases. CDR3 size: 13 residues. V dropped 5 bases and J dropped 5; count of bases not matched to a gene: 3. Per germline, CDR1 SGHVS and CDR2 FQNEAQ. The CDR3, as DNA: TGTGCCAGCAGCCGGACTAGAGACAATGAGCAGTTCTTC. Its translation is CASSRTRDNEQFF.

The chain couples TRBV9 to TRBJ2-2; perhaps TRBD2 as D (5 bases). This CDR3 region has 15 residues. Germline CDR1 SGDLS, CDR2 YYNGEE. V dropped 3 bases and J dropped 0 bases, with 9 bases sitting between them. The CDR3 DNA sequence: TGTGCCAGCAGCGCCTCACTAGCGAACACCGGGGAGCTGTTTTTT. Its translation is CASSASLANTGELFF.

CDR3 protein: CASSQRLATSTDTQYF. As DNA, the CDR3 is TGTGCCAGCAGCCAAAGACTAGCGACTAGCACAGATACGCAGTATTTT. This chain links TRBV3-1 (or the pseudogene TRBV3-2) with TRBJ2-3; 8 positions agree with TRBD2. Trimming removed 2 bases from V and 0 bases from J; junction bases left unmatched: 4. The CDR3 loop spans 16 amino acids. Looked up from germline, CDR1 is LGHDT and CDR2 is YNNKEL (reference sequence).

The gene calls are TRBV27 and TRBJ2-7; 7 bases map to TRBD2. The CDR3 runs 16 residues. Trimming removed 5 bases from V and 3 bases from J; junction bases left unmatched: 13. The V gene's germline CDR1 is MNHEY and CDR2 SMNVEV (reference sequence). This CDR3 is CASSPVTGTNFYEQYF. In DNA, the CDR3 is TGTGCCAGCAGTCCCGTAACCGGGACTAACTTCTACGAGCAGTACTTC.

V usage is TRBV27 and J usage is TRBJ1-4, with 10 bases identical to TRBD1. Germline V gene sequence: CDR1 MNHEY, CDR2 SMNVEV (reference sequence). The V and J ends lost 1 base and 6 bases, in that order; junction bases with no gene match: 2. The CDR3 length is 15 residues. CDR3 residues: CASSLWTGGDEKLFF. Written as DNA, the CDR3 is TGTGCCAGCAGTTTATGGACAGGGGGGGATGAAAAACTGTTTTTT.

The CDR3 coding sequence is TGCGCCAGCAGCTTGGAGGGGCCTCATAATTCACCCCTCCACTTT. This sequence encodes CASSLEGPHNSPLHF. This chain connects TRBV5-1 to TRBJ1-6, with D possibly matching TRBD1 (5 bases). V lost 0 bases to trimming and J lost 5 bases, with 9 bases between them. CDR1 SGHRS and CDR2 YFSETQ come from the germline V gene. This CDR3 spans 15 amino acids.

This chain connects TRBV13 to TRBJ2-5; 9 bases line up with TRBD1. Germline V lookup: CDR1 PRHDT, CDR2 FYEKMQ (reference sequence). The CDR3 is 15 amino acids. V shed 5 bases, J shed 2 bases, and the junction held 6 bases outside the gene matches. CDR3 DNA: TGTGCCAGCAGCCAGGGGACAGGGTGGCAAGAGACCCAGTACTTC. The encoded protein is CASSQGTGWQETQYF.

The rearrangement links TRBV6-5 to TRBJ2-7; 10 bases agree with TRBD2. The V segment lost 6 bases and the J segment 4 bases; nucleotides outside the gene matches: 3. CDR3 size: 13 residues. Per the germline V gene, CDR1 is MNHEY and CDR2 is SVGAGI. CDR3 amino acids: CASRVAGGYEQYF. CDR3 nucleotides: TGTGCCAGCAGGGTAGCGGGAGGTTACGAGCAGTACTTC.

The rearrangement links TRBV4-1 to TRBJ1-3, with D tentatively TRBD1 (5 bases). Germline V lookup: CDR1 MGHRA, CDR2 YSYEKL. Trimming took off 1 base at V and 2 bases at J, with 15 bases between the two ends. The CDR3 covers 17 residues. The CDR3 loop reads CASSQGRGWKTGNTIYF. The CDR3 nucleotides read TGCGCCAGCAGCCAAGGTCGGGGGTGGAAAACTGGAAACACCATATATTTT.